A single T cell receptor (beta chain) is shown here with its context. This clone was seen just once. Its antigen remains unidentified. It has no much larger one-base neighbor in the sample; base qualities were not kept. The immunoSEQ Assay was used to sequence TCR beta CDR3 regions from DNA. The authors' analysis ran thus. T cell density was computed as TCR beta template counts normalized to usable DNA estimated by amplifying housekeeping genes. Using the preseqR package, richness was estimated by extrapolating to 120,000 templates for tissue samples and 400,000 templates for PBMC samples. Clonality was calculated as one minus Pielou's evenness. To identify tissue-enriched TCRs, differential abundance testing was run on productive amino-acid clonotypes with a minimum total count of 5 and an alpha of 0.1. Repertoire overlap between compartments was quantified with the Jaccard Index and Morisita Overlap Index. GLIPH clustered TCR beta CDR3s with public tetramer-defined viral CDR3s; viral motifs required at least three viral sequences plus V-gene enrichment. TCRdb took this table from immuneACCESS and kept in-frame rearrangements with V and J called. Such tables lack part of the clones; where checked against another copy, unresolved V genes explain under half of the gap, and the rest is unexplained. That table furnishes V, J and clone size, whereas the DNA furnished D and trimming. Here the sample has 35,000 to 40,000 clones; around 86% occur a single time. Of the sample, 5.5% to 7% falls within the top ten clones.

The CDR3 covers 13 residues, taking in both the cysteine and the phenylalanine. Solely the CDR3 DNA is kept, with 39 bases framed from the first base. At the junction V is shortened by 8 bases and J by 2 bases, with 13 bases in between. As encoded in the germline V gene, CDR1 is MDHEN while CDR2 is SYDVKM. At diagnosis, tumor, uninvolved tumor-adjacent lung and peripheral blood were collected and then preserved as a mix of FFPE and fresh-frozen material. Blood samples were analyzed as peripheral blood mononuclear cells for TCR repertoire profiling. These data come from a study of T cells in localized non-small cell lung cancer (dated by TCRdb to between 2020 and 2021). Context from the whole study: Comparing tumors with uninvolved tumor-adjacent lungs, the study looked at the T cell repertoires of approximately 250 patients with early-stage NSCLC. The cohort consisted of around 250 treatment-naive NSCLC patients whose localized lung tumors had been resected. Of the NSCLC patients, 120 to 150 were male and about a hundred were female, and the mean age was about 69 years. Overall study results and their limits: Higher T cell density in blood was associated with longer overall survival, whereas higher clonality in adjacent lung was associated with shorter survival. Because multi-region tumor sequencing was not performed, intratumor heterogeneity could not be ruled out. A median of approximately 53 of the top 100 tumor clones turned up in the paired uninvolved adjacent lung, and under 30 of those clones also ranked among the top 100 of that same adjacent lung. Uninvolved tumor-adjacent lung showed the highest T cell clonality, higher than tumor, which suggests more focused antigenic responses in the uninvolved tumor-adjacent lung. Because of the exploratory design, TCR variables were selected using unadjusted p-values without false-discovery rate correction.

Material: peripheral blood, obtained before any cancer treatment. The sequence was obtained from a man between 40 and 75 years old with stage I lung adenocarcinoma. The sequence joins TRBV28 to TRBJ2-7; the D gene is perhaps TRBD2, on 6 matching bases. The CDR3 protein sequence reads: CASLKGLPYEQYF. The DNA reads as follows: TGTGCCAGCCTTAAGGGACTCCCCTACGAGCAGTACTTC.